One and the same sample provided the 8 T cell receptor beta chains below, sequenced in a study of vaccination and CD4 T cells after COVID-19. With the Oncomine TCR Beta short-read assay, DNA from cultured CD4+ T cells was sequenced. TCRdb redid the calling of the PCR reads with MiXCR, one entry per CDR3 protein. The sample consists of 9,000 to 15,000 distinct CDR3 sequences, around half of them appearing once. No antigen has been identified for these receptors. Treatment meaning: approximately nine-day PBMC culture with coronavirus spike peptide pools or control peptides (ViraFEST assay). Sequencing was done on a sample of CD4+ T cells from blood, cultured in vitro. These receptor sequences come from a human donor who had recovered from COVID-19.

J is TRBJ2-3 and V is TRBV20-1; 7 nucleotides agree with TRBD2. Looked up from germline, CDR1 is DFQATT and CDR2 is SNEGSKA (reference sequence). This CDR3 comprises 14 residues. Unmatched junction bases numbered 11, after V lost 5 bases and J lost 6 bases. For the CDR3, the DNA is TGCAGTGCTCCCAGCGGGATCTCTTGGGATACGCAGTATTTT. Its protein product is CSAPSGISWDTQYF.

The chain couples TRBV12-3 or TRBV12-4 to TRBJ1-2, with D unclear. V was clipped by 7 bases and J by 4 bases, with 16 bases between them. The CDR3 sequence is 14 residues long. DNA for the CDR3: TGTGCCAGCACCCCCTCAGGAGCCTTCTATGGCTACACCTTC. It is translated as CASTPSGAFYGYTF.

The rearrangement joins TRBV6-1 to TRBJ2-7; D might be TRBD1 or TRBD2, each matching 6 bases. The V gene's germline CDR1 is MNHNS and CDR2 SASEGT. The CDR3 contains 14 residues. Trimming removed 2 bases from V and 3 bases from J, with 11 bases in between. This chain's CDR3 is CASSEYRGRYEQYF. For the CDR3, the DNA is TGTGCCAGCAGTGAATACCGGGGGCGCTACGAGCAGTACTTC.

The rearrangement uses TRBV6-1 and TRBJ1-3; TRBD1 is a possible D gene (6 bases). The CDR3 is 17 residues long. Germline V CDR1 and CDR2: MNHNS, SASEGT. The ends were cut back, 7 bases at V and 0 bases at J, with 19 bases in the middle. The CDR3 DNA reads as TGTGCCAGCATTCGTCGGCCGGACAGCAGCTCTGGAAACACCATATATTTT. Translation: CASIRRPDSSSGNTIYF.

This chain links TRBV12-3 or TRBV12-4 with TRBJ1-1, with D possibly TRBD1 on 6 matching bases. CDR3 size: 14 residues. V was pared by 6 bases and J by 3 bases, with 14 bases between. The CDR3 DNA follows: TGTGCCAGCAGCCCCGGGGGGCGGTACACTGAAGCTTTCTTT. This codes for CASSPGGRYTEAFF.

This rearrangement joins TRBV5-4 to TRBJ1-5; D unresolved. The CDR3 totals 13 residues. The germline gives CDR1 SGHNT, CDR2 YYREEE (reference sequence). Trimming cost V 0 bases and J 5 bases, with 6 bases left between them. The CDR3 loop reads CASSLDKYQPQHF. CDR3 nucleotide sequence: TGTGCCAGCAGCTTGGACAAGTATCAGCCCCAGCATTTT. The whole variable domain, filled in from reference TRBV5-4 and TRBJ1-5, reads ETGVTQSPTHLIKTRGQQVTLRCSSQSGHNTVSWYQQALGQGPQFIFQYYREEENGRGNFPPRFSGLQFPNYSSELNVNALELDDSALYLCASSLDKYQPQHFGDGTRLSIL.

The chain combines TRBV20-1 with TRBJ2-7, with TRBD2 matching over 7 bases. There are 15 residues in the CDR3. J gave up 1 base and V 5 bases, and 11 bases lay outside the gene matches. Per the germline V gene, CDR1 is DFQATT and CDR2 is SNEGSKA (reference sequence). The CDR3 spells CSAVPSGRVSYEQYF. The CDR3 nucleotides read TGCAGTGCTGTACCCAGTGGGAGGGTTTCCTACGAGCAGTACTTC.

The V and J genes are TRBV20-1 and TRBJ1-4; TRBD1 matches 7 bases. The CDR3 extends over 15 amino acids. The V segment lost 6 bases and the J segment 13 bases; nucleotides outside the gene matches: 20. In germline, CDR1 is DFQATT, CDR2 SNEGSKA (reference sequence). As DNA, the CDR3 is TGCAGTGCAACCTCTACGACAGGGCGCAGTGGCAGACTGTTTTTT. Amino acid sequence: CSATSTTGRSGRLFF.